This T cell receptor (beta chain) originates from a study of Ad26.COV2.S vaccination and SARS-CoV-2 variants. Study at large: The trial was COV1001 and the donor's arm was Ad26.COV2.S. Study-wide results and caveats: Researchers reported similar non-spike TCR breadth in vaccine and placebo recipients. Reported post-vaccination CD8+ and CD4+ T cell responses to spike showed substantial breadth.

Clones were sequenced by immunoSEQ multiplex PCR, and TCRdb holds only the in-frame ones, with some missing. The data hold hundreds of thousands of clones, with approximately 83% observed a single time. The sample's treatment: around 19 received Ad26.COV2.S at low or high dose, single or two shots; roughly five received placebo; per-sample allocation not given. Vaccine and placebo recipients were sampled on day 63 after the first injection. The CDR3 loop spans 14 amino acids. V was shortened by 6 bases and J by 7 bases, with 19 bases between the two germline ends. CDR1 and CDR2 from the germline V gene are MNHNY and SVGAGI (reference sequence). The sample holds one count of this clone. As yet, its antigen is unknown.

The starting material was peripheral blood, obtained in a trial of Ad26.COV2.S vaccine versus placebo. J is TRBJ2-7 and V is TRBV6-6, with D possibly being TRBD1 (5 bases). This clonotype was obtained from a person between 18 and 65 years old who received the Ad26.COV2.S COVID-19 vaccine or a placebo. CDR3 protein: CASSQIREAGEQYF. The CDR3 DNA is TGTGCCAGCAGCCAGATAAGGGAAGCAGGGGAGCAGTACTTC.